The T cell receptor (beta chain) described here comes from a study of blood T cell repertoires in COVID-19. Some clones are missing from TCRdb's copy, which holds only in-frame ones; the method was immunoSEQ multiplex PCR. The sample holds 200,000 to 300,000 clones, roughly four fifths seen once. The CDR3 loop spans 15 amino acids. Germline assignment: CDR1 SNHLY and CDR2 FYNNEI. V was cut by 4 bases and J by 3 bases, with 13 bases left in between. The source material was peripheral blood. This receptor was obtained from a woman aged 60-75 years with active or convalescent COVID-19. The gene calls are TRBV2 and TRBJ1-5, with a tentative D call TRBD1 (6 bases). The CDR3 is CASSVSGQFNQPQHF. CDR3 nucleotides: TGTGCCAGCAGTGTAAGCGGACAGTTCAATCAGCCCCAGCATTTT. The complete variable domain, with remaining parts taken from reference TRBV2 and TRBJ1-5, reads EPEVTQTPSHQVTQMGQEVILRCVPISNHLYFYWYRQILGQKVEFLVSFYNNEISEKSEIFDDQFSVERPDGSNFTLKIRSTKLEDSAMYFCASSVSGQFNQPQHFGDGTRLSIL.